The T cell receptor (beta chain) under discussion was sequenced for a study of control samples from healthy donors and cancer patients. The table came from immunoSEQ multiplex PCR; TCRdb's copy has only in-frame clones and leaves some out. The data show some 120,000 clones, with roughly 84% seen just once and 3% to 3.5% held by the top ten. After removal of 4 bases from V and 8 bases from J, the junction contained 8 bases not matched to a gene. The CDR3 is made up of 14 amino acids. The germline gives CDR1 SGHTA, CDR2 FQGTGA. This clone has just a few counts. The receptor was isolated from a man aged 50 or older in good health. The chain has TRBV7-3 and TRBJ2-1; 7 nucleotides align to TRBD1. The sequencing sample was made of blood. As DNA, the CDR3 is TGTGCCAGCAGCTCCGCTGACAGGGAAGATGAGCAGTTCTTC. Translation gives CASSSADREDEQFF.